This T cell receptor beta chain emerged from a study of OX40 agonist ivuxolimab in advanced cancers. The overall study: Prior anti-PD-1, anti-PD-L1 or anti-CTLA-4 therapy did not bar entry, and 30% to 40% had some. The study reported partial responses in three patients: one hepatocellular carcinoma, two cutaneous melanoma.

Here immunoSEQ multiplex PCR was the method, and the copy in TCRdb shows in-frame clones only, minus some. The repertoire holds tens of thousands of clones, with roughly 91% as singletons. Comment on this clone: Its matching antigen is unknown. This CDR3 is also generated by other DNA sequences in the sample.

Study conclusions and caveats: Relative to CD4+ cells, CD8+ T cells on average had more expanded clones.

If patients had autoimmune disease history or systemic immunosuppression, they were excluded. The germline V gene encodes CDR1 SGHTA and CDR2 FQGNSA. CDR3 length: 12 residues. J gave up 13 bases and V 5 bases, and 9 bases lay outside the gene matches. This chain joins TRBV7-2 and TRBJ2-5; 8 bases match TRBD2. The source of this sequence is an adult with an advanced solid tumor such as melanoma, head and neck, liver or kidney cancer. This sample comprised CD4+ or CD8+ T cells sorted from blood, obtained in a trial of the OX40 agonist ivuxolimab. CDR3 sequence: CASSTLAGGGYF. The CDR3 DNA follows: TGTGCCAGCAGCACCCTAGCGGGCGGGGGGTACTTC.